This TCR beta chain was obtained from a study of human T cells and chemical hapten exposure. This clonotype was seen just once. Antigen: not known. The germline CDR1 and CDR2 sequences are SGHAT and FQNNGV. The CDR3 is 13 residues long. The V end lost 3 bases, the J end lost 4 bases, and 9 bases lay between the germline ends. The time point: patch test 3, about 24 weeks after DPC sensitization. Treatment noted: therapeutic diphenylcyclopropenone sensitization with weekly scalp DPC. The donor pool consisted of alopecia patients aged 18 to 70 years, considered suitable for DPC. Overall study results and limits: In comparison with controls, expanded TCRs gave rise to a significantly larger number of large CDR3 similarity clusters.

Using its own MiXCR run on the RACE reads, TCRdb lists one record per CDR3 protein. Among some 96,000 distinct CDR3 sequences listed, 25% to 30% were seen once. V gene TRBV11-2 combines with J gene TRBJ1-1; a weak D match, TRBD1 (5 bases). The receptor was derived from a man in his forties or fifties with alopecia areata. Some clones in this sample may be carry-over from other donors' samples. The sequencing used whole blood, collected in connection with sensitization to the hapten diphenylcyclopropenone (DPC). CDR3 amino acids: CASSFQGRTEAFF. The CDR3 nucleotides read TGTGCCAGCAGCTTCCAGGGTCGCACTGAAGCTTTCTTT. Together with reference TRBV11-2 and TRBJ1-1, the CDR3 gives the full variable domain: EAGVAQSPRYKIIEKRQSVAFWCNPISGHATLYWYQQILGQGPKLLIQFQNNGVVDDSQLPKDRFSAERLKGVDSTLKIQPAKLEDSAVYLCASSFQGRTEAFFGQGTRLTVV.